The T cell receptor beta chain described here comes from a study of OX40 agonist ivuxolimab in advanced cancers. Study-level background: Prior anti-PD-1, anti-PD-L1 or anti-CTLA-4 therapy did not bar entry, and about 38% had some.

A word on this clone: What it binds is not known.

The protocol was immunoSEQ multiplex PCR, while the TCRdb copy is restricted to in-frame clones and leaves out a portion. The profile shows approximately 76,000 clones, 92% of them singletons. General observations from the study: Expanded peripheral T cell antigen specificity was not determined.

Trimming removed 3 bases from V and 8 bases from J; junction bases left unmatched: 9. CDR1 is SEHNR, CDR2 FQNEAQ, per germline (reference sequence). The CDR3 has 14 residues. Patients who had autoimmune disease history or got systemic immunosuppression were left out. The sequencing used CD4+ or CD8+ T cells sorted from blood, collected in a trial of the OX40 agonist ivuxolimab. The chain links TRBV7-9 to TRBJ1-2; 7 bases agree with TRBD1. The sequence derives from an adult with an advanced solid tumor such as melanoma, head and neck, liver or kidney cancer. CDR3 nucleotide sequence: TGTGCCAGCAGCTTGGGACAGTCATCGGGGGGCTACACCTTC. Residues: CASSLGQSSGGYTF.